The 32 T cell receptor beta chains below come from one sample, sequenced in a study of shared clonotypes between healthy human individuals. The method was immunoSEQ multiplex PCR; TCRdb's version includes in-frame clones alone and lacks a portion of them. This table holds some 580,000 clones, 97% found once. Source material: naive CD4+ T cells sorted from blood. Regarding subset: CD45RA+ positively selected. The receptors shown here come from a woman aged 25 to 39 in good health.

The chain links TRBV10-2 to TRBJ2-1, with TRBD1 matching 7 bases. V lost 8 bases, J lost 9 bases, and 10 bases stayed unmatched. The germline gives CDR1 WSHSY, CDR2 SAAADI. The CDR3 consists of 13 residues. CDR3 nucleotide sequence: TGCGCCAGCGGAGAACAGGGGCTTGGTGAGCAGTTCTTC. Residues: CASGEQGLGEQFF.

The chain has TRBV5-4 and TRBJ2-7, with D hard to call. The V end was cut by 3 bases, the J end by 7 bases, with 14 bases between. Germline CDR1 SGHNT, CDR2 YYREEE (reference sequence). This CDR3 region has 13 residues. The CDR3 DNA sequence: TGTGCCAGCAGCTGGGCCCCCTCAGAAGAGCAGTACTTC. It yields the protein CASSWAPSEEQYF.

This clone occurred once. The CDR3 DNA is TGTGCCAGCAATACCGGGTCCTCCTACGAGCAGTACTTC. Its translation: CASNTGSSYEQYF. The V gene is TRBV6-1, the J gene TRBJ2-7; D uncertain. The CDR3 length is 13 residues. Germline loops: CDR1 MNHNS, CDR2 SASEGT. V was pared by 7 bases and J by 0 bases, with 10 bases between.

This chain links TRBV5-5 with TRBJ1-5, with no clear D. V was shortened by 1 base and J by 0 bases, with 14 bases between the two germline ends. CDR1 and CDR2 (germline): SGHKS, YYEKEE (reference sequence). This CDR3 spans 17 amino acids. The CDR3, as DNA: TGTGCCAGCAGCTTGCGAGGACCGCGATATAGCAATCAGCCCCAGCATTTT. Its translation is CASSLRGPRYSNQPQHF.

The rearrangement links TRBV6-1 to TRBJ2-1, with 9 bases identical to TRBD2. Germline assignment: CDR1 MNHNS and CDR2 SASEGT. With V trimmed by 4 bases and J by 3 bases, 4 bases remained unmatched. The CDR3 has 15 amino acids. Here the CDR3 DNA reads TGTGCCAGCAGTGGGCTAGCGGGATTCTACAATGAGCAGTTCTTC. This translates into CASSGLAGFYNEQFF.

This clone has a handful of counts. The J gene is TRBJ1-4, the V gene TRBV19; no definite D call. In germline, CDR1 is LNHDA, CDR2 SQIVND (reference sequence). Trimming removed 3 bases from V and 3 bases from J, with 8 bases in between. CDR3 length: 14 amino acids. The CDR3, as DNA: TGTGCCAGTAGTATGATGGCCGCTAATGAAAAACTGTTTTTT. Protein product: CASSMMAANEKLFF. Looking up the rest from reference TRBV19 and TRBJ1-4 gives the full variable domain: DGGITQSPKYLFRKEGQNVTLSCEQNLNHDAMYWYRQDPGQGLRLIYYSQIVNDFQKGDIAEGYSVSREKKESFPLTVTSAQKNPTAFYLCASSMMAANEKLFFGSGTQLSVL.

The V and J genes are TRBV27 and TRBJ2-1; no definite D call. The germline V and J ends were trimmed by 3 bases and 7 bases, with 10 bases remaining between them. The germline CDR1 and CDR2 sequences are MNHEY and SMNVEV (reference sequence). The CDR3 length is 13 residues. The CDR3, as DNA: TGTGCCAGCAGTTTTATAAGGGTGAATGAGCAGTTCTTC. Its translation: CASSFIRVNEQFF.

With regard to this clone: The same CDR3 arises from other DNA sequences in this sample as well. This sequence joins TRBV14 and TRBJ2-7; D not certain. CDR1 and CDR2 (germline): SGHDN, FVKESK. V was clipped by 0 bases and J by 4 bases, with 7 bases between them. CDR3 length: 13 residues. Written as DNA, the CDR3 is TGTGCCAGCAGCCAAGATCACTCATACGAGCAGTACTTC. Amino acids: CASSQDHSYEQYF.

The chain couples TRBV5-1 to TRBJ1-1; no clear D gene. The CDR3 spans 14 residues. Trimming left V 7 bases short and J 3 bases short, with 16 bases between. Germline assignment: CDR1 SGHRS and CDR2 YFSETQ. CDR3 region: CASAPGNFDTEAFF. The CDR3 DNA follows: TGCGCCAGCGCCCCGGGGAATTTTGACACTGAAGCTTTCTTT.

As for this clone: This sample also contains other DNA sequences that code for the same CDR3. The rearrangement links TRBV5-6 to TRBJ2-5; D is uncertain. The CDR3 has 11 residues. V was cut by 2 bases and J by 5 bases, with 4 bases left in between. Germline CDR1 SGHDT, CDR2 YYEEEE. The CDR3 protein is CASSFRETQYF. In nucleotides, the CDR3 is TGTGCCAGCAGCTTTCGGGAGACCCAGTACTTC.

The chain recombines TRBV27 with TRBJ2-7, with D hard to call. Germline CDR1 and CDR2: MNHEY and SMNVEV (reference sequence). The CDR3 spans 14 residues. Trimming removed 2 bases at V and 3 bases at J, with 11 bases between. DNA of the CDR3: TGTGCCAGCAGTTTAAGACGCCAGATCTACGAGCAGTACTTC. Protein: CASSLRRQIYEQYF.

The CDR3 sequence: CASSFRDRENTEAFF. The CDR3 DNA reads TGTGCCAGCAGTTTCCGGGACAGGGAGAACACTGAAGCTTTCTTT. The V and J genes are TRBV28 and TRBJ1-1, with 9 bases aligning to TRBD1. V lost 3 bases and J lost 1; bases outside the gene matches: 3. From germline, CDR1 is MDHEN and CDR2 SYDVKM. The CDR3 length is 15 residues.

The genes are TRBV25-1 and TRBJ1-4, with D unclear. The CDR3 is 15 residues long. The germline CDR1 and CDR2 sequences are MGHDK and SYGVNS. V lost 3 bases to trimming and J lost 8 bases, with 16 bases between them. The CDR3 region has the DNA TGTGCCAGCAGTGAGGTAGGACCCTGGGAGGAAAAACTGTTTTTT. Residues: CASSEVGPWEEKLFF. The full variable domain, in which reference TRBV25-1 and TRBJ1-4 provide the parts outside the CDR3, is EADIYQTPRYLVIGTGKKITLECSQTMGHDKMYWYQQDPGMELHLIHYSYGVNSTEKGDLSSESTVSRIRTEHFPLTLESARPSHTSQYLCASSEVGPWEEKLFFGSGTQLSVL.

The CDR3 DNA reads as TGTGCCAGCAGCTCCAGGGAAGGTACCGGGGAGCTGTTTTTT. This translates into CASSSREGTGELFF. The chain recombines TRBV7-2 with TRBJ2-2, with D perhaps matching TRBD1 (5 bases). Germline assignment: CDR1 SGHTA and CDR2 FQGNSA. V shed 4 bases and J shed 5 bases, with 11 bases lying between them. CDR3 length: 14 residues.

The genes are TRBV7-7 and TRBJ2-5, with 8 bases fitting TRBD1. CDR3 length: 15 residues. Trimming at V came to 5 bases and at J to 5 bases, leaving 10 bases not matched to a gene. The germline V gene has CDR1 SSHAT and CDR2 FNYEAQ (reference sequence). CDR3 DNA sequence: TGTGCCAGCAGCCCGCAGACAGGGGCTGGGGAGACCCAGTACTTC. Translated: CASSPQTGAGETQYF. Drawing the rest from reference TRBV7-7 and TRBJ2-5, the complete variable domain is GAGVSQSPRYKVTKRGQDVTLRCDPISSHATLYWYQQALGQGPEFLTYFNYEAQPDKSGLPSDRFSAERPEGSISTLTIQRTEQRDSAMYRCASSPQTGAGETQYFGPGTRLLVL.

The rearrangement links TRBV2 to TRBJ1-1; no definite D call. The CDR3 has 13 amino acids. The germline CDR1 and CDR2 sequences are SNHLY and FYNNEI. V was shortened by 8 bases and J by 2 bases, with 12 bases between the two germline ends. CDR3 sequence: CASVRTLNTEAFF. The CDR3 nucleotides are TGTGCCAGCGTACGGACCCTCAACACTGAAGCTTTCTTT.

This rearrangement joins TRBV28 to TRBJ2-5; D perhaps matches TRBD1 (5 bases). With the DNA end fitting TRBJ2-7 better, the J assignment may be wrong. The CDR3 is 13 amino acids. The germline CDR1 and CDR2 sequences are MDHEN and SYDVKM. CDR3 region: CASSDSFRYEQYF. CDR3 bases: TGTGCCAGCAGTGACAGCTTTCGGTACGAGCAGTACTTC.

The chain uses TRBV11-3 and TRBJ1-5; weak D call: TRBD1 (5 bases). Germline V gives CDR1 SGHNT, CDR2 YENEEA. Trimming left V 6 bases short and J 5 bases short, with 29 bases between. The CDR3 contains 19 residues. CDR3 protein: CASSQQMEPFRDRDQPQHF. CDR3 nucleotide sequence: TGTGCCAGCAGTCAACAGATGGAACCTTTTCGGGACCGGGATCAGCCCCAGCATTTT.

The chain joins TRBV5-1 to TRBJ2-1; TRBD2 might be the D (6 bases). CDR1 is SGHRS and CDR2 is YFSETQ in the germline V gene. The V and J ends lost 0 bases and 8 bases respectively, with 15 bases between them. The CDR3 covers 15 residues. CDR3 amino acids: CASSLGRRGLDEQFF. In nucleotides, the CDR3 is TGCGCCAGCAGCTTGGGTCGGAGGGGACTTGATGAGCAGTTCTTC.

This chain links TRBV6-6 with TRBJ1-1; D not certain. This CDR3 region has 15 residues. Germline V lookup: CDR1 MNHNY, CDR2 SVGAGI (reference sequence). V gave up 6 bases and J gave up 7 bases, with 21 bases separating them. CDR3 protein: CASSHNPGGRNEAFF. CDR3 sequence (DNA): TGTGCCAGCAGCCACAACCCTGGTGGGAGGAATGAAGCTTTCTTT.

The chain links TRBV6-5 to TRBJ2-7; a possible D gene is TRBD1 (6 bases). In germline, CDR1 is MNHEY, CDR2 SVGAGI. V was clipped by 0 bases and J by 5 bases, with 11 bases between them. This CDR3 comprises 14 residues. The CDR3 sequence: CASSYSYRDHEQYF. The CDR3 bases are TGTGCCAGCAGTTACTCGTACAGGGACCACGAGCAGTACTTC.

The chain uses TRBV9 and TRBJ2-1; no reliable D call. The CDR3 length is 15 residues. The V gene's germline CDR1 is SGDLS and CDR2 YYNGEE. V was shortened by 0 bases and J by 3 bases, with 10 bases between the two germline ends. The CDR3 reads CASSVDVRYYNEQFF. The CDR3 DNA reads TGTGCCAGCAGCGTAGACGTGCGGTACTACAATGAGCAGTTCTTC.

The chain employs TRBV5-1 and TRBJ1-1; D gene uncertain. The CDR3 has 13 amino acids. V was shortened by 2 bases and J by 1 base, with 6 bases between the two germline ends. CDR1 SGHRS and CDR2 YFSETQ come from the germline V gene. Written as DNA, the CDR3 is TGCGCCAGCAGCTTATTGCGGAACACTGAAGCTTTCTTT. Translation gives CASSLLRNTEAFF.

V and J are TRBV15 and TRBJ1-4, with D unclear. Germline V gene sequence: CDR1 LNHNV, CDR2 YYDKDF (reference sequence). This CDR3 has 20 amino acids. The V gene lost 0 bases and the J gene lost 0 bases, with 20 bases spanning the gap. The CDR3 sequence is CATSRDRPLRRPATNEKLFF. For the CDR3, the DNA is TGTGCCACCAGCAGAGATAGGCCTCTAAGAAGACCTGCAACTAATGAAAAACTGTTTTTT. Complete variable domain (other parts from reference TRBV15 and TRBJ1-4): DAMVIQNPRYQVTQFGKPVTLSCSQTLNHNVMYWYQQKSSQAPKLLFHYYDKDFNNEADTPDNFQSRRPNTSFCFLDIRSPGLGDTAMYLCATSRDRPLRRPATNEKLFFGSGTQLSVL.

This chain uses TRBV5-1 with TRBJ1-2; D remains unclear. Trimming took 0 bases from V and 7 from J, leaving 10 bases between them. This CDR3 has 13 residues. The germline CDR1 and CDR2 sequences are SGHRS and YFSETQ. CDR3 residues: CASSLASASGYTF. CDR3 bases: TGCGCCAGCAGCTTGGCCTCCGCGAGTGGCTACACCTTC. Based on the CDR3 plus reference TRBV5-1 and TRBJ1-2, the full variable domain is KAGVTQTPRYLIKTRGQQVTLSCSPISGHRSVSWYQQTPGQGLQFLFEYFSETQRNKGNFPGRFSGRQFSNSRSEMNVSTLELGDSALYLCASSLASASGYTFGSGTRLTVV.

The V gene is TRBV9, the J gene TRBJ2-2; TRBD2 might be the D (6 bases). V was pared by 3 bases and J by 6 bases, with 12 bases between. There are 14 residues in the CDR3. The germline gives CDR1 SGDLS, CDR2 YYNGEE. CDR3 coding DNA: TGTGCCAGCAGCGGACCGGGAGCTGCCGGGGAGCTGTTTTTT. This encodes CASSGPGAAGELFF.

J is TRBJ2-5 and V is TRBV27; TRBD2 aligns across 15 bases. Looked up from germline, CDR1 is MNHEY and CDR2 is SMNVEV (reference sequence). The J segment lost 7 bases and the V segment lost 5 bases, leaving 5 bases of the junction unmatched. There are 15 residues in the CDR3. This CDR3 reads CASSPGLAGGGTQYF. The CDR3 DNA reads as TGTGCCAGCAGTCCAGGACTAGCGGGAGGGGGGACCCAGTACTTC.

The chain is built from TRBV19 and TRBJ1-3, with D hard to call. Germline CDR1 is LNHDA and CDR2 is SQIVND (reference sequence). The CDR3 contains 13 residues. The V end lost 3 bases, the J end lost 2 bases, and 5 bases lay between the germline ends. CDR3 nucleotides: TGTGCCAGTAGTATTAAAACTGGAAACACCATATATTTT. This gives the protein CASSIKTGNTIYF.

The V call is TRBV9, the J call TRBJ2-7; D may be TRBD1 or TRBD2 (5 bases each). V was trimmed by 0 bases and J by 3 bases, leaving 19 bases between them. Germline V gene sequence: CDR1 SGDLS, CDR2 YYNGEE. The length of the CDR3 is 17 residues. DNA of the CDR3: TGTGCCAGCAGCGTAGGAGTTGGCAGGGAGTCCCTCTACGAGCAGTACTTC. This sequence encodes CASSVGVGRESLYEQYF.

A single count supports this clone. This rearrangement joins TRBV7-9 to TRBJ1-4, with 8 bases fitting TRBD1. Germline V gene data show CDR1 as SEHNR and CDR2 as FQNEAQ (reference sequence). CDR3 size: 14 residues. V lost 4 bases to trimming and J lost 8 bases; unmatched junction nucleotides: 6. Here the CDR3 reads CASSSDRVREKLFF. The CDR3 nucleotides are TGTGCCAGCAGCTCGGACAGGGTTCGGGAAAAACTGTTTTTT. The variable domain in full, with the rest retrieved from reference TRBV7-9 and TRBJ1-4, is DTGVSQNPRHKITKRGQNVTFRCDPISEHNRLYWYRQTLGQGPEFLTYFQNEAQLEKSRLLSDRFSAERPKGSFSTLEIQRTEQGDSAMYLCASSSDRVREKLFFGSGTQLSVL.

The chain couples TRBV2 to TRBJ1-2, with 8 bases fitting TRBD1. This CDR3 has 16 residues. Looked up from germline, CDR1 is SNHLY and CDR2 is FYNNEI. J was trimmed by 5 bases and V by 5 bases; bases with no gene match: 13. Written as DNA, the CDR3 is TGTGCCAGCAGTCTACCCCGGGACAGGTGGAGATATGGCTACACCTTC. This gives the protein CASSLPRDRWRYGYTF. The variable domain in full, with the rest retrieved from reference TRBV2 and TRBJ1-2, is EPEVTQTPSHQVTQMGQEVILRCVPISNHLYFYWYRQILGQKVEFLVSFYNNEISEKSEIFDDQFSVERPDGSNFTLKIRSTKLEDSAMYFCASSLPRDRWRYGYTFGSGTRLTVV.

The chain employs TRBV7-7 and TRBJ2-5; TRBD2 agrees at 10 bases. CDR1 SSHAT and CDR2 FNYEAQ come from the germline V gene (reference sequence). The trim removed 5 bases at V and 1 base at J, leaving 7 bases unmatched. This CDR3 has 16 residues. The CDR3 bases are TGTGCCAGCAGCCAGGGCCTAGCGGGAGCCCAAGAGACCCAGTACTTC. It is translated as CASSQGLAGAQETQYF.